These 7 T cell receptor beta chains share one sample of origin, sequenced in a study of cytomegalovirus exposure and HLA in healthy donors. 13 Jbeta primers and 60 Vbeta primers were used for the PCR. Sequencing used immunoSEQ multiplex PCR; TCRdb keeps in-frame clones, though not all of them. The sample lists tens of thousands of clones; around 74% were seen once. The material sequenced was PBMCs. These receptors all stem from a woman aged 30 to 39 in good health and CMV-seropositive.

The rearrangement joins TRBV5-1 to TRBJ2-7; 7 bases are a match to TRBD1. The CDR3 totals 13 residues. J was trimmed by 0 bases and V by 7 bases; bases with no gene match: 4. Per germline, CDR1 SGHRS and CDR2 YFSETQ. CDR3 sequence reads: CASQTGPSYEQYF. The CDR3 coding sequence is TGCGCCAGCCAGACAGGGCCCTCCTACGAGCAGTACTTC.

The chain links TRBV27 to TRBJ2-7; TRBD1 might be the D (5 bases). The CDR3 covers 14 residues. Per germline, CDR1 MNHEY and CDR2 SMNVEV (reference sequence). Trimming left V 5 bases short and J 1 base short, with 12 bases between. CDR3 sequence: CASSTTQGSYEQYF. Written as DNA, the CDR3 is TGTGCCAGCAGTACGACTCAGGGTTCCTACGAGCAGTACTTC.

The chain links TRBV30 to TRBJ1-2; D unresolved. Germline CDR1 reads GTSNPN; CDR2 reads SVGIG (reference sequence). Trimming cost V 4 bases and J 5 bases, with 8 bases left between them. CDR3 length: 11 residues. The CDR3 bases are TGTGCCTGGACTTCGCGTTATGGCTACACCTTC. Its protein is CAWTSRYGYTF.

This clone was counted many times. This chain joins TRBV6-6 and TRBJ2-7; possible D gene TRBD1, 5 bases. The CDR3 consists of 12 residues. Germline V gene data show CDR1 as MNHNY and CDR2 as SVGAGI (reference sequence). V was cut by 6 bases and J by 3 bases, with 9 bases left in between. CDR3 nucleotides: TGTGCCAGCAGCCAGACAGACTACGAGCAGTACTTC. It translates to CASSQTDYEQYF.

Only one count was recorded for this clone. V usage is TRBV9 and J usage is TRBJ1-1; D remains ambiguous. The CDR3 is made up of 15 amino acids. Trimming cost V 0 bases and J 5 bases, with 14 bases left between them. Germline V gene data show CDR1 as SGDLS and CDR2 as YYNGEE. Written as DNA, the CDR3 is TGTGCCAGCAGCGTAGGCACCAAAAGAGGGACTGAAGCTTTCTTT. Its translation is CASSVGTKRGTEAFF.

This clone was counted a single time. The chain carries TRBV7-2 and TRBJ2-3, with a tentative D call TRBD2 (6 bases). V dropped 4 bases and J dropped 5 bases, with 10 bases sitting between them. There are 13 residues in the CDR3. Germline V CDR1 and CDR2: SGHTA, FQGNSA. The CDR3 is CASSSRRGDTQYF. The CDR3 nucleotides are TGTGCCAGCAGCTCTCGGAGGGGAGATACGCAGTATTTT.

V is TRBV30 and J is TRBJ2-5, with 8 bases fitting TRBD1. Losses at the gene ends were 1 base for V and 1 base for J; bases not matched to a gene: 2. This CDR3 spans 14 amino acids. Germline CDR1 reads GTSNPN; CDR2 reads SVGIG (reference sequence). CDR3 nucleotides: TGTGCCTGGAGTGATGGACAGGGCCAAGAGACCCAGTACTTC. Its protein is CAWSDGQGQETQYF.